The 7 T cell receptor beta chains listed next were all sequenced from one sample in a study of cytomegalovirus exposure and HLA in healthy donors. Researchers ran the PCR with 60 Vbeta and 13 Jbeta primers. Clones were read by immunoSEQ multiplex PCR, and TCRdb kept only the in-frame ones, dropping some. The sample has roughly 200,000 clones; around 80% are singletons. The sequenced sample was PBMCs. These receptors all come from a man aged 50 to 60 in good health and CMV-seronegative.

The chain is built from TRBV5-1 and TRBJ1-2; 7 nucleotides align to TRBD1. Germline-derived CDR1 and CDR2 are SGHRS and YFSETQ. With V trimmed by 4 bases and J by 0 bases, 9 bases remained unmatched. The CDR3 extends over 16 amino acids. The CDR3 nucleotides read TGCGCCAGCAGCCTGCCCCGGGACAGCGCTAACTATGGCTACACCTTC. It encodes CASSLPRDSANYGYTF.

The rearrangement joins TRBV7-9 to TRBJ1-5; D is possibly TRBD1 (5 bases). The CDR3 totals 14 residues. Trimming left V 1 base short and J 6 bases short, with 10 bases between. Germline loops: CDR1 SEHNR, CDR2 FQNEAQ (reference sequence). CDR3 DNA: TGTGCCAGCAGCTTAGAAGGGGTGGGTCAGCCCCAGCATTTT. Translated, it gives CASSLEGVGQPQHF.

The chain links TRBV28 to TRBJ2-5; 12 bases map to TRBD2. Germline-derived CDR1 and CDR2 are MDHEN and SYDVKM. V trimming: 4 bases; J trimming: 5 bases; junction bases outside the gene matches: 8. The CDR3 extends over 16 amino acids. CDR3 sequence (DNA): TGTGCCAGCAGTTCGCGACTAGCGGGAGTACTTGAGACCCAGTACTTC. This sequence encodes CASSSRLAGVLETQYF.

Only one count was recorded for this clone. The chain recombines TRBV7-9 with TRBJ2-7; weak D call: TRBD2 (5 bases). Trimming stripped 5 bases from V and 7 bases from J, with 18 bases between. CDR1 and CDR2 (germline): SEHNR, FQNEAQ (reference sequence). The CDR3 runs to 14 residues. The CDR3, as DNA: TGTGCCAGCAGCCCAAAGGACTTCCCCAAAGAGCAGTACTTC. This sequence encodes CASSPKDFPKEQYF.

The chain joins TRBV7-2 to TRBJ1-2; tentative D call: TRBD1 (5 bases). The germline V gene has CDR1 SGHTA and CDR2 FQGNSA. The CDR3 contains 13 residues. With 3 bases removed from V and 8 bases from J, the gap between germline ends came to 13 bases. CDR3 loop: CASSLGKRGGYTF. CDR3 sequence (DNA): TGTGCCAGCAGCTTGGGTAAAAGGGGCGGCTACACCTTC.

V is TRBV30 and J is TRBJ2-7; 10 positions agree with TRBD2. The V gene end was trimmed by 1 base and the J gene end by 4 bases; junction bases not matched to a gene: 4. The CDR3 is 14 residues long. CDR1 GTSNPN and CDR2 SVGIG come from the germline V gene (reference sequence). Written as DNA, the CDR3 is TGTGCCTGGAGTGGGGGACTAGCGACGTACGAGCAGTACTTC. It specifies CAWSGGLATYEQYF.

The chain carries TRBV30 and TRBJ2-7, with 9 bases lining up with TRBD1. The trim removed 3 bases at V and 3 bases at J, leaving 6 bases unmatched. The CDR3 loop spans 14 amino acids. Germline CDR1 reads GTSNPN; CDR2 reads SVGIG (reference sequence). The CDR3 coding sequence is TGTGCCTGGAGCCTAGGGACAGGGCTCTACGAGCAGTACTTC. Translating gives CAWSLGTGLYEQYF.